Presented here are 20 T cell receptor beta chains from one specimen sequenced in a study of blood T cell repertoires in COVID-19. Some clones are missing from TCRdb's copy, which holds only in-frame ones; the method was immunoSEQ multiplex PCR. The sample has approximately 200,000 clones; over 75% are singletons. Input material: peripheral blood. Receptors originate from a man aged 40-49 years with active or convalescent COVID-19.

The gene calls are TRBV6-5 and TRBJ1-2; 9 bases fit TRBD1. The CDR3 spans 14 residues. V dropped 2 bases and J dropped 8; count of bases not matched to a gene: 6. Germline CDR1 reads MNHEY; CDR2 reads SVGAGI. The CDR3 DNA sequence: TGTGCCAGCAGTTACACGGGACAGGGCGTGGGCTACACCTTC. It translates to CASSYTGQGVGYTF.

The CDR3 reads CASSLIESVDTQYF. As DNA, the CDR3 is TGTGCCAGCAGCTTAATCGAGAGCGTAGATACGCAGTATTTT. The chain links TRBV7-8 to TRBJ2-3; D unresolved. This CDR3 has 14 residues. Trimming left V 2 bases short and J 5 bases short, with 11 bases between. Germline CDR1 reads SGHVS; CDR2 reads FQNEAQ.

This clone was observed a few times. The chain combines TRBV5-4 with TRBJ1-1; D remains ambiguous. This CDR3 spans 11 amino acids. V lost 5 bases, J lost 11 bases, and 13 bases lay in between. Germline CDR1 and CDR2: SGHNT and YYREEE (reference sequence). The CDR3 DNA reads as TGTGCCAGCAGAACGGACGGGGTGGCTTTCTTT. Amino acids: CASRTDGVAFF.

The J gene is TRBJ2-7, the V gene TRBV19; TRBD2 agrees at 13 bases. Germline V gene lookup returns CDR1 LNHDA and CDR2 SQIVND (reference sequence). The CDR3 runs to 16 residues. V was pared by 4 bases and J by 13 bases, with 16 bases of the junction left unmatched. CDR3 residues: CASSTTGTSGTGIYYF. For the CDR3, the DNA is TGTGCCAGTAGTACAACCGGGACTAGCGGGACCGGGATTTATTACTTC.

The chain recombines TRBV5-1 with TRBJ1-1; D ambiguous. Germline V gene lookup returns CDR1 SGHRS and CDR2 YFSETQ. V was clipped by 0 bases and J by 6 bases, with 15 bases between them. This CDR3 contains 15 residues. The CDR3 coding sequence is TGCGCCAGCAGCTTGGTAGCGCGCATAGACGCTGAAGCTTTCTTT. As protein: CASSLVARIDAEAFF.

This clone showed up just once. The chain links TRBV7-3 to TRBJ1-1; 8 bases are a match to TRBD1. The V gene's germline CDR1 is SGHTA and CDR2 FQGTGA. The CDR3 covers 16 residues. Losses at the gene ends were 6 bases for V and 0 bases for J; bases not matched to a gene: 9. The CDR3 DNA is TGTGCCAGCAGTACAGGGGGAGGAGATATGAACACTGAAGCTTTCTTT. Protein: CASSTGGGDMNTEAFF.

The CDR3 region is CAWGTGNTEAFF. In DNA, the CDR3 is TGTGCCTGGGGGACGGGGAACACTGAAGCTTTCTTT. The gene calls are TRBV30 and TRBJ1-1; D possibly corresponds to TRBD1 (5 bases). V was shortened by 5 bases and J by 1 base, with 8 bases between the two germline ends. The CDR3 loop spans 12 amino acids. The germline CDR1 and CDR2 sequences are GTSNPN and SVGIG (reference sequence). The full variable domain, with the rest looked up from reference TRBV30 and TRBJ1-1, is SQTIHQWPATLVQPVGSPLSLECTVEGTSNPNLYWYRQAAGRGLQLLFYSVGIGQISSEVPQNLSASRPQDRQFILSSKKLLLSDSGFYLCAWGTGNTEAFFGQGTRLTVV.

V gene TRBV3-1 (or the pseudogene TRBV3-2) combines with J gene TRBJ2-2; maybe TRBD1 (6 bases). V was pared by 3 bases and J by 0 bases, with 8 bases between. CDR3 length: 15 amino acids. Looked up from germline, CDR1 is LGHDT and CDR2 is YNNKEL (reference sequence). The CDR3 loop is CASSQQGTNTGELFF. CDR3 nucleotide sequence: TGTGCCAGCAGCCAGCAGGGGACGAACACCGGGGAGCTGTTTTTT.

The chain has TRBV19 and TRBJ1-4; a weak D match, TRBD1 (5 bases). The germline V gene has CDR1 LNHDA and CDR2 SQIVND (reference sequence). The CDR3 is 15 residues long. Trimming removed 6 bases at V and 3 bases at J, with 14 bases between. For the CDR3, the DNA is TGTGCCAGTAGCAAGTCTAGGGGTGCTAATGAAAAACTGTTTTTT. Protein product: CASSKSRGANEKLFF.

J is TRBJ1-6 and V is TRBV7-6; D is perhaps TRBD1 (5 bases). The germline V gene encodes CDR1 SGHVS and CDR2 FNYEAQ. V was shortened by 0 bases and J by 5 bases, with 8 bases between the two germline ends. This CDR3 has 15 residues. CDR3 in amino acids: CASSLAGRDNSPLHF. CDR3 in DNA: TGTGCCAGCAGCTTAGCTGGCAGGGATAATTCACCCCTCCACTTT.

V and J are TRBV25-1 and TRBJ1-5; D call uncertain. CDR3 length equals 13 residues. V lost 8 bases and J 1 base, leaving 9 bases between the germline ends. Per the germline V gene, CDR1 is MGHDK and CDR2 is SYGVNS. This CDR3 is CASGSESNQPQHF. DNA for the CDR3: TGTGCCAGCGGCTCAGAAAGCAATCAGCCCCAGCATTTT.

This clone has a single count. A read error may account for a junction end that differs from germline. V gene TRBV28 combines with J gene TRBJ2-7; a possible D gene is TRBD2 (5 bases). The length of the CDR3 is 14 residues. CDR1 is MDHEN, CDR2 SYDVKM, per germline. DNA of the CDR3: TGTGCCAGCAGTTCCTCCTCGGGATTCTACGAGCGGTACTTC. Translated, it gives CASSSSSGFYERYF.

V gene TRBV12-3 or TRBV12-4 combines with J gene TRBJ1-2, with a weak D call TRBD1 (6 bases). The length of the CDR3 is 13 residues. The ends were cut back, 6 bases at V and 4 bases at J, with 12 bases in the middle. Written as DNA, the CDR3 is TGTGCCAGCAGACCTACAGGGACCTATGGCTACACCTTC. It yields the protein CASRPTGTYGYTF.

The rearrangement uses TRBV5-1 and TRBJ1-2; 12 bases are shared with TRBD1. Germline lookup yields CDR1 SGHRS and CDR2 YFSETQ. The ends lost 4 bases at V and 8 bases at J; junction bases unmatched: 12. The CDR3 contains 16 residues. The CDR3 DNA is TGCGCCAGCAGCATATCCGGGACAGGGGGCTCAGGGGGCTACACCTTC. It yields the protein CASSISGTGGSGGYTF.

The chain is built from TRBV28 and TRBJ1-6; possibly TRBD1 for D (6 bases). Trimming cost V 6 bases and J 6 bases, with 12 bases left between them. Germline V gene lookup returns CDR1 MDHEN and CDR2 SYDVKM. The CDR3 is 14 amino acids. The DNA for the CDR3 is TGTGCCAGCAGCCTTACAGGGAGTAATTCACCCCTCCACTTT. Translated, it gives CASSLTGSNSPLHF.

The V gene is TRBV9, the J gene TRBJ1-6, with TRBD1 matching over 8 bases. Unmatched junction bases numbered 2, after V lost 2 bases and J lost 4 bases. In germline, CDR1 is SGDLS, CDR2 YYNGEE. The CDR3 runs 15 residues. CDR3 loop: CASSVRDRYNSPLHF. CDR3 DNA: TGTGCCAGCAGCGTTCGGGACAGGTATAATTCACCCCTCCACTTT.

The rearrangement links TRBV12-3 or TRBV12-4 to TRBJ2-3, with D possibly TRBD2 on 7 matching bases. Trimming cost V 7 bases and J 4 bases, with 12 bases left between them. The length of the CDR3 is 13 residues. CDR3 protein: CASNGGGADTQYF. DNA for the CDR3: TGTGCCAGCAATGGAGGGGGGGCAGATACGCAGTATTTT.

This chain connects TRBV5-1 to TRBJ1-2, with D perhaps TRBD1 (5 bases). CDR1 SGHRS and CDR2 YFSETQ come from the germline V gene. The ends were cut back, 0 bases at V and 8 bases at J, with 17 bases in the middle. The CDR3 spans 15 residues. Written as DNA, the CDR3 is TGCGCCAGCAGCTTGGCCCCAGGGAAGTGGCGGGGCTACACCTTC. This sequence encodes CASSLAPGKWRGYTF.

The CDR3 DNA follows: TGCGCCAGCAGCTTGGCGCTAGCGGGAGTCCGAGAGACCCAGTACTTC. It translates to CASSLALAGVRETQYF. This chain connects TRBV5-1 to TRBJ2-5; 10 nucleotides align to TRBD2. With 0 bases clipped from V and 4 bases from J, the junction kept 6 bases outside the gene matches. The germline V gene encodes CDR1 SGHRS and CDR2 YFSETQ. The CDR3 has 16 amino acids.

This clone came up a few times. The CDR3 DNA is TGTGCCAGCAAGGGGGGGACGAACACCGGGGAGCTGTTTTTT. Protein sequence: CASKGGTNTGELFF. This chain joins TRBV3-1 (or the pseudogene TRBV3-2) and TRBJ2-2, with D tentatively TRBD2 (7 bases). Trimming left V 7 bases short and J 0 bases short, with 9 bases between. CDR1 is LGHDT and CDR2 is YNNKEL in the germline V gene (reference sequence). This CDR3 has 14 residues.